This T cell receptor (beta chain) derives from a study of T cell repertoires in cytomegalovirus infection. The overall study: Recently identified HLA-C-restricted and well-studied HLA-B-restricted CMV epitopes were used. CMV infection together with matching HLA type was indicated by public TCR beta signatures.

Each CDR3 protein gets one entry after TCRdb re-called the reads with MiXCR. The data show around 900,000 distinct CDR3 sequences, roughly 31% seen once. The study's findings and limits: It was HLA-C-restricted CMV-specific TCR beta clonotypes that dominated the response ex vivo. Cumulative frequency of public TCR beta families picked out carriers of CMV plus the relevant HLA.

The CDR3 runs to 15 residues. Trimming took off 0 bases at V and 7 bases at J, with 15 bases between the two ends. The V gene's germline CDR1 is LNHDA and CDR2 SQIVND (reference sequence). Worth noting for this clonotype: Its antigen remains unknown.

Specimen: cultured CD8+ T cells from PBMCs, collected from culture after CMV antigen stimulation. The V call is TRBV19, the J call TRBJ2-5, with D perhaps TRBD1 (6 bases). The origin of this receptor is a human donor in good health (CMV status not recorded). Some clones in this sample may be carry-over from other donors' samples. CDR3 sequence: CASSIDAGAEWTQYF. The CDR3, as DNA: TGTGCCAGTAGTATAGATGCAGGGGCGGAATGGACCCAGTACTTC.